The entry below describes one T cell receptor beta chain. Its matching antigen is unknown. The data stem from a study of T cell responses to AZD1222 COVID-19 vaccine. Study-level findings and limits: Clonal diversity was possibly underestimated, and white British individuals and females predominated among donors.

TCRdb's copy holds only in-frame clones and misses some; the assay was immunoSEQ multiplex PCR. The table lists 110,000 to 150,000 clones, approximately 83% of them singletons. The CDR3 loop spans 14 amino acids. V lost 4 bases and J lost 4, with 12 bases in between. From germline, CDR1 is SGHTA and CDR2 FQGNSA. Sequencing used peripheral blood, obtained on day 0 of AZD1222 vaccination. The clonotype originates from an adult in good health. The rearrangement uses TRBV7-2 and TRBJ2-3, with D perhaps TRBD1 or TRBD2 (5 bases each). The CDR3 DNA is TGTGCCAGCAGCTCCGGGGCCCAGGCAGATACGCAGTATTTT. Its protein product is CASSSGAQADTQYF.